The present entry profiles one TCR beta chain with its context. Its specificity is unknown. TEMRA cells were enriched by FACS, and CD4+ and CD8+ T cells were negatively isolated. This record belongs to a study of CD8 T cells in Susac syndrome. Study-wide background: Within the sequenced Susac syndrome patient group, 5 or 6 exhibited active disease and about eight were in remission.

Per germline, CDR1 LNHDA and CDR2 SQIVND (reference sequence). V lost 9 bases and J lost 10; bases outside the gene matches: 11. The CDR3 extends over 13 amino acids. Points from the study as a whole: The Susac syndrome CD4+ T cell repertoires displayed no clonal expansion.

RNA totalling about 0.45 to 1 ug underwent reverse transcription with random hexamers. The CDR3 of TCR beta was amplified by immunoSEQ multiplex PCR across 54 Vbeta and 13 Jbeta. From the immunoSEQ multiplex PCR reads, TCRdb called clonotypes with MiXCR, one entry per CDR3 protein. The sample holds 160,000 or so distinct CDR3 sequences, 95% seen once. The sequence was collected from a human donor with Susac syndrome. The chain employs TRBV19 and TRBJ1-4; 7 bases align to TRBD1. The sample was CD4+ T cells from PBMCs. CDR3 coding DNA: TGTGCCAGCGGGACAGCTAATGAAGGAAAACTGTTTTTT. Amino acid sequence: CASGTANEGKLFF.